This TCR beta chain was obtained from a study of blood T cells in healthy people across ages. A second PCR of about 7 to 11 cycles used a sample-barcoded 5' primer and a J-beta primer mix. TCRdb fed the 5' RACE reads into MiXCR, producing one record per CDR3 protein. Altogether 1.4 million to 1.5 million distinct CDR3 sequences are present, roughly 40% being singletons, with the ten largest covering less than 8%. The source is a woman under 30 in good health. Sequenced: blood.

CDR3 loop: CSVSGEVKSPLHF. The CDR3 nucleotides read TGCAGCGTCAGCGGAGAAGTTAAGTCACCCCTCCACTTT. This chain joins TRBV29-1 and TRBJ1-6; no clear D. The V end was cut by 6 bases, the J end by 10 bases, with 16 bases between. From germline, CDR1 is SQVTM and CDR2 ANQGSEA. This CDR3 spans 13 amino acids.